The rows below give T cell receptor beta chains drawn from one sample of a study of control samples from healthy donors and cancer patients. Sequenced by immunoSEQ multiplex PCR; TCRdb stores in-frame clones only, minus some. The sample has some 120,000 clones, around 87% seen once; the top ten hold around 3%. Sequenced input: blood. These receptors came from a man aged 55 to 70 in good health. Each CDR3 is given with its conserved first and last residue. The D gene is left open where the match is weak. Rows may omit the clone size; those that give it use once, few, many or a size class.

CASRTGVNSPLHF	TGTGCCAGTAGGACAGGGGTGAATTCACCCCTCCACTTT	TRBD1	TRBJ1-6	13	TRBV19	NA
CASGGPNTGELFF	TGTGCCAGTGGGGGGCCGAACACCGGGGAGCTGTTTTTT	NA	TRBJ2-2	13	TRBV28	NA
CASSHDQGANEKLFF	TGCGCCAGCAGCCACGATCAGGGGGCGAATGAAAAACTGTTTTTT	TRBD1	TRBJ1-4	15	TRBV4-1	NA
CASSQDRYGTEAFF	TGCGCCAGCAGCCAAGATCGGTACGGCACTGAAGCTTTCTTT	NA	TRBJ1-1	14	TRBV4-3	NA
CATLSGNTIYF	TGTGCCACCCTCTCTGGAAACACCATATATTTT	NA	TRBJ1-3	11	TRBV6-5	few
CASSYGPGTDQPQHF	TGTGCCAGCAGTTACGGCCCAGGGACGGATCAGCCCCAGCATTTT	NA	TRBJ1-5	15	TRBV6-5	NA
CASSLSLRGQAVIQPQHF	TGTGCCAGCAGTTTATCGTTGAGGGGGCAGGCCGTAATTCAGCCCCAGCATTTT	TRBD1	TRBJ1-5	18	TRBV27	NA
CASSLSGTVASEAFF	TGTGCCAGCAGCTTATCCGGGACAGTCGCCTCTGAAGCTTTCTTT	TRBD1	TRBJ1-1	15	TRBV7-9	NA
CASSRNVRYTEAFF	TGTGCCAGCAGCCGTAACGTCAGGTACACTGAAGCTTTCTTT	NA	TRBJ1-1	14	TRBV3-1/TRBV3-2	NA
CASSQGLAGDEQYF	TGTGCCAGCAGCCAAGGACTAGCGGGGGACGAGCAGTACTTC	TRBD2	TRBJ2-7	14	TRBV3-1/TRBV3-2	NA
CATSDTTDTQYF	TGCGCCACCTCGGACACCACAGATACGCAGTATTTT	NA	TRBJ2-3	12	TRBV10-2	NA
CASSYETSGDPQYF	TGTGCCAGCAGCTACGAAACTAGCGGGGACCCGCAGTATTTT	TRBD2	TRBJ2-3	14	TRBV11-3	NA
CASSWDPLTHTEAFF	TGTGCCAGCAGCTGGGACCCCTTGACGCACACTGAAGCTTTCTTT	NA	TRBJ1-1	15	TRBV5-4	NA
CASSRDPSTDTQYF	TGTGCCAGCAGCCGGGACCCTAGCACAGATACGCAGTATTTT	NA	TRBJ2-3	14	TRBV6-5	NA
CASSIDRGGGYTF	TGTGCCAGTAGTATCGACCGGGGCGGCGGCTACACCTTC	NA	TRBJ1-2	13	TRBV19	NA
CASSAYTGNTEAFF	TGTGCCAGCAGCGCCTACACAGGGAACACTGAAGCTTTCTTT	NA	TRBJ1-1	14	TRBV9	NA
CATSSGVTDTQYF	TGTGCCACCTCGTCGGGGGTCACAGATACGCAGTATTTT	NA	TRBJ2-3	13	TRBV24-1	NA
CASIGGASQETQYF	TGTGCCAGCATAGGCGGGGCGTCGCAAGAGACCCAGTACTTC	NA	TRBJ2-5	14	TRBV2	few
CASRSTAVSNQPQHF	TGTGCCAGTAGGTCCACAGCAGTTAGCAATCAGCCCCAGCATTTT	NA	TRBJ1-5	15	TRBV19	NA
CASRRDRVWNQPQHF	TGTGCCAGTAGACGGGACAGGGTATGGAATCAGCCCCAGCATTTT	TRBD1	TRBJ1-5	15	TRBV19	few
CASSFGGGNTEAFF	TGTGCCAGCAGCTTTGGGGGCGGTAACACTGAAGCTTTCTTT	NA	TRBJ1-1	14	TRBV5-6	NA
CASSLGGGPSTDTQYF	TGTGCCAGCAGCTTAGGGGGGGGGCCGAGCACAGATACGCAGTATTTT	NA	TRBJ2-3	16	TRBV7-6	NA
CASSLRRLGTETQYF	TGTGCCAGCAGCTTACGAAGACTAGGGACGGAGACCCAGTACTTC	NA	TRBJ2-5	15	TRBV7-9	NA
CASSLGGLAGQETQYF	TGCGCCAGCAGCTTGGGGGGACTAGCGGGCCAAGAGACCCAGTACTTC	TRBD2	TRBJ2-5	16	TRBV5-1	NA
CASSPLSDYEQYF	TGTGCCAGCTCACCTCTTAGCGATTACGAGCAGTACTTC	NA	TRBJ2-7	13	TRBV18	NA
CASSLGQGMNQPQHF	TGTGCCAGCTCACTAGGACAGGGGATGAATCAGCCCCAGCATTTT	TRBD1	TRBJ1-5	15	TRBV18	NA
CASRRTGSSGNTIYF	TGTGCCAGCAGAAGGACAGGGAGCTCTGGAAACACCATATATTTT	TRBD1	TRBJ1-3	15	TRBV27	NA
CASSPHWDRDEKLFF	TGTGCCAGCAGCCCACATTGGGACAGGGATGAGAAACTGTTTTTT	TRBD1	TRBJ1-4	15	TRBV3-1/TRBV3-2	NA
CATSDPGKTSTYEQYF	TGTGCCACCAGTGACCCAGGGAAGACTTCAACCTACGAGCAGTACTTC	NA	TRBJ2-7	16	TRBV24-1	NA
CASSQKSGADTQYF	TGCGCCAGCAGTCAAAAATCAGGGGCAGATACGCAGTATTTT	NA	TRBJ2-3	14	TRBV23-1	NA
CASSLGSAGETQYF	TGCGCCAGCAGCTTGGGGTCGGCAGGGGAGACCCAGTACTTC	NA	TRBJ2-5	14	TRBV5-1	few
CASSPQQRKGPETQYF	TGTGCCAGCTCACCACAACAAAGAAAGGGGCCAGAGACCCAGTACTTC	NA	TRBJ2-5	16	TRBV18	NA
CASNQQVASGNTIYF	TGTGCCAGCAACCAACAGGTCGCTTCTGGAAACACCATATATTTT	NA	TRBJ1-3	15	TRBV28	NA
CASSLGLASDTQYF	TGTGCCAGCAGCTTAGGACTAGCTTCAGATACGCAGTATTTT	TRBD2	TRBJ2-3	14	TRBV7-2	NA
CASSVAEGGQYF	TGTGCCAGCAGCGTAGCGGAGGGAGGGCAGTATTTT	NA	TRBJ2-3	12	TRBV9	NA
CASSGTGVDGYTF	TGTGCCAGCAGTGGGACGGGGGTCGATGGCTACACCTTC	NA	TRBJ1-2	13	TRBV2	once
CATSDRVHYGYTF	TGTGCCACCAGTGACCGGGTTCACTATGGCTACACCTTC	NA	TRBJ1-2	13	TRBV24-1	NA
CASSSRTGNSFF	TGTGCCAGCAGTTCCCGGACAGGGAATTCTTTCTTT	TRBD1	TRBJ1-1	12	TRBV27	NA
CASSVGGTGSYNEKLFF	TGTGCCAGCAGCGTAGGAGGGACAGGAAGTTACAATGAAAAACTGTTTTTT	TRBD1	TRBJ1-4	17	TRBV9	NA